What follows are 2 T cell receptor beta chains derived from one specimen sequenced in a study of T cell repertoires in cytomegalovirus infection. These receptors have no identified antigens. TCRdb reprocessed the reads with MiXCR, giving one entry per CDR3 protein. The sample records around 800,000 distinct CDR3 sequences, 30% to 35% being singletons. Specimen: cultured CD8+ T cells from PBMCs, collected from culture after CMV antigen stimulation. The receptors here all came from a human donor in good health (CMV status not recorded). Some clones in this sample may be carry-over from other donors' samples.

This clonotype was observed many times. The chain carries TRBV5-1 and TRBJ2-7; no reliable D call. CDR3 length equals 15 residues. Trimming left V 6 bases short and J 2 bases short, with 18 bases between. Germline V lookup: CDR1 SGHRS, CDR2 YFSETQ. The CDR3 here is CASNFRGGNTYEQYF. CDR3 DNA sequence: TGCGCCAGCAACTTCCGAGGTGGGAATACCTACGAGCAGTACTTC.

The rearrangement joins TRBV7-6 to TRBJ2-7, with TRBD1 identical over 7 bases. The J segment lost 2 bases and the V segment lost 2 bases, leaving 6 bases of the junction unmatched. The CDR3 runs 15 residues. Germline assignment: CDR1 SGHVS and CDR2 FNYEAQ. The CDR3 sequence is CASSLRQGHTYEQYF. The DNA for the CDR3 is TGTGCCAGCAGCTTACGACAGGGCCATACCTACGAGCAGTACTTC.